The clone carrying this T cell receptor (beta chain) was seen many times. Its antigen is currently unknown. V shed 5 bases and J 4 bases; nucleotides not matched to a gene: 16. The length of the CDR3 is 17 residues. The germline CDR1 and CDR2 sequences are SEHNR and FQNEAQ (reference sequence). By quantitative 5'-RACE with molecular barcodes, the TCR beta libraries were made. TCRdb ran MiXCR on the 5' RACE reads and lists one entry per CDR3 protein. Here the sample spans 200,000 to 250,000 distinct CDR3 sequences, roughly a tenth being singletons. These data belong to a study of CD8 T cells in ankylosing spondylitis. Study-wide results and limits: Matched synovial fluid from ankylosing spondylitis patients was reported to be enriched for disease-linked clones. In the blood and synovial fluid of reactive arthritis, some motif variants had been previously reported.

This rearrangement joins TRBV7-9 to TRBJ1-2; 7 bases are shared with TRBD1. The sequenced sample was blood, either unsorted or a sorted T cell fraction (not recorded which). This clonotype was sampled from a male donor with ankylosing spondylitis or in good health (not recorded which). CDR3 in DNA: TGTGCCAGCAGCCCCAGACAGGGCCCTCCCCTGGGCTATGGCTACACCTTC. Amino acids: CASSPRQGPPLGYGYTF.